Each of the 5 T cell receptor beta chains below was sequenced from the same sample in a study of blood T cell repertoires in COVID-19. TCRdb's table, derived via immunoSEQ multiplex PCR, lists solely in-frame clones and lacks some. This table holds roughly 150,000 clones, 80% to 90% found once. The sample consisted of peripheral blood. Every receptor here comes from an older woman who had recovered from COVID-19.

The chain recombines TRBV19 with TRBJ2-2; D remains ambiguous. The CDR3 spans 14 residues. Looked up from germline, CDR1 is LNHDA and CDR2 is SQIVND (reference sequence). V lost 1 base to trimming and J lost 4 bases, with 7 bases between them. Written as DNA, the CDR3 is TGTGCCAGTAGTATAGGGCAGGCCACCGGGGAGCTGTTTTTT. Residues: CASSIGQATGELFF. The entire variable domain, with the rest obtained from reference TRBV19 and TRBJ2-2, is as follows: DGGITQSPKYLFRKEGQNVTLSCEQNLNHDAMYWYRQDPGQGLRLIYYSQIVNDFQKGDIAEGYSVSREKKESFPLTVTSAQKNPTAFYLCASSIGQATGELFFGEGSRLTVL.

The chain is built from TRBV7-3 and TRBJ2-3; 10 bases agree with TRBD2. CDR3 size: 17 residues. The germline V gene has CDR1 SGHTA and CDR2 FQGTGA. V shed 3 bases and J 1 base; nucleotides not matched to a gene: 7. CDR3 nucleotides: TGTGCCAGCAGCTTCGCCCCAACTAGCGGGGGCACAGATACGCAGTATTTT. Its protein product is CASSFAPTSGGTDTQYF.

This clone was seen a few times. This sequence joins TRBV3-1 (or the pseudogene TRBV3-2) and TRBJ2-3, with 8 bases fitting TRBD1. The length of the CDR3 is 16 residues. Per germline, CDR1 LGHDT and CDR2 YNNKEL (reference sequence). V lost 1 base to trimming and J lost 2 bases; unmatched junction nucleotides: 5. The CDR3, as DNA: TGTGCCAGCAGCCAAGTGTACAGGGGGAACACAGATACGCAGTATTTT. Protein: CASSQVYRGNTDTQYF.

The chain combines TRBV29-1 with TRBJ2-5, with D unresolved. CDR3 size: 13 residues. Trimming stripped 1 base from V and 4 bases from J, with 10 bases between. Germline values: CDR1 SQVTM, CDR2 ANQGSEA. The CDR3 region has the DNA TGCAGCGTTGAAGTGGTAGCCCCAGAGACCCAGTACTTC. It encodes CSVEVVAPETQYF.

The chain employs TRBV12-5 and TRBJ1-1; D unclear. The germline V and J ends were trimmed by 6 bases and 3 bases, with 8 bases remaining between them. The CDR3 is made up of 12 amino acids. The germline CDR1 and CDR2 sequences are LGHNT and FRNRAP. The CDR3 sequence: CASGIEDTEAFF. DNA of the CDR3: TGTGCTAGTGGAATTGAGGACACTGAAGCTTTCTTT.